The sequence of this TCR beta chain was determined in a study of T cell responses to AZD1222 COVID-19 vaccine. Study-wide points: Mostly white British, mostly female donors; authors suggested clonal diversity may be underestimated. Increases in Spike-specific TCR breadth and depth were seen after two AZD1222 doses.

The CDR3 sequence is 13 residues long. V dropped 5 bases and J dropped 2 bases, with 12 bases sitting between them. The V gene's germline CDR1 is SQVTM and CDR2 ANQGSEA. Second doses that came at about 4 or about 12 weeks were put together. Libraries were prepared by immunoSEQ multiplex PCR; TCRdb keeps only in-frame clonotypes and omits some of them. In the table there are about 77,000 clones, 80% to 95% of which are singletons. This clone is a singleton in its sample. Antigen specificity is unknown. The clonotype comes from an adult who received the AZD1222 COVID-19 vaccine. The rearrangement links TRBV29-1 to TRBJ1-1, with D tentatively TRBD1 (6 bases). The sample was peripheral blood, taken 28 days after the second AZD1222 dose. CDR3 loop: CSVRRQANTEAFF. The CDR3 region has the DNA TGCAGCGTTAGAAGACAGGCCAACACTGAAGCTTTCTTT.